Below are 2 T cell receptor beta chains sequenced from a single sample in a study of blood T cell repertoires in COVID-19. Only in-frame clones appear in the TCRdb table, and some are missing; sequencing was by immunoSEQ multiplex PCR. The sample lists hundreds of thousands of clones, 80% to 90% occurring once. Material for sequencing was peripheral blood. The receptors stem from a woman in her forties who had recovered from COVID-19.

The chain combines TRBV5-1 with TRBJ1-2; TRBD1 matches at 8 bases. This CDR3 is 13 amino acids long. V dropped 4 bases and J dropped 8; count of bases not matched to a gene: 7. Germline V CDR1 and CDR2: SGHRS, YFSETQ. CDR3 coding DNA: TGCGCCAGCAGCCCGGACAGGGCTTACGGCTACACCTTC. Amino acid sequence: CASSPDRAYGYTF.

This chain connects TRBV5-8 to TRBJ1-2; perhaps TRBD1 as D (6 bases). The CDR3 loop spans 17 amino acids. The ends were cut back, 5 bases at V and 3 bases at J, with 23 bases in the middle. Germline V lookup: CDR1 SGHTS, CDR2 YDEGEE. CDR3 coding DNA: TGTGCCAGCAGTACCGCACAGGGCTCCTATCGATACTATGGCTACACCTTC. This gives the protein CASSTAQGSYRYYGYTF.